This T cell receptor (beta chain) is from a study of shared clonotypes between healthy human individuals. Study overall: Serving as donors were a couple of women and a few men, whose ages spanned 18 to 49.

Germline CDR1 SNHLY, CDR2 FYNNEI. J lost 4 bases, V lost 10 bases, and 9 bases had no gene match. The CDR3 length is 14 residues. The table came from immunoSEQ multiplex PCR; TCRdb's copy has only in-frame clones and leaves some out. The profile covers about 490,000 clones, with 70% to 80% appearing a single time and approximately 12% taken by the ten largest. Sequenced material: PBMCs. The TCR was taken from a middle-aged woman in good health. Some clones in this sample may be carry-over from other donors' samples. This chain connects TRBV2 to TRBJ2-7, with 11 bases matching TRBD2. The CDR3 is CATPGASGRYEQYF. The CDR3, as DNA: TGTGCCACACCCGGGGCTAGCGGGAGGTACGAGCAGTACTTC.